This TCR beta chain was documented in a study of T cells after yellow fever vaccination. Across the whole study: The authors prepared low-cell-number fractions using SMART-Seq v4 Ultra Low Input. Study-wide findings and caveats: The booster saw the reappearance of most primary-vaccination clones (roughly 97% CD4, 88% CD8). Sorted memory subsets on day 0 showed almost all vaccine-responding clonotypes to be undetectable.

Germline CDR1 reads MNHEY; CDR2 reads SVGAGI. This CDR3 is 19 amino acids long. V dropped 2 bases and J dropped 0; count of bases not matched to a gene: 13. This clonotype was seen ten or more times. Conversion of TCR transcripts into cDNA relied on 5'RACE template switching, which added a universal primer site and UMIs. MiXCR was run by TCRdb on the 5' RACE reads, yielding one entry per CDR3 protein. The table records approximately 34,000 distinct CDR3 sequences, under 12% of them present only once. This TCR was recovered from a man younger than 35 who received the YFV17D yellow fever vaccine. V usage is TRBV6-5 and J usage is TRBJ1-2; 9 nucleotides match TRBD1. This specimen consisted of PBMCs, either bulk or a sorted T-cell subset (CD4+, CD8+, memory, or dextramer-sorted; not recorded which), obtained around 14 days after the first yellow fever vaccination. The CDR3 DNA reads as TGTGCCAGCAGTTACCCGCATTCCGGGACAGGGACAGCTAACTATGGCTACACCTTC. Translating it yields CASSYPHSGTGTANYGYTF.